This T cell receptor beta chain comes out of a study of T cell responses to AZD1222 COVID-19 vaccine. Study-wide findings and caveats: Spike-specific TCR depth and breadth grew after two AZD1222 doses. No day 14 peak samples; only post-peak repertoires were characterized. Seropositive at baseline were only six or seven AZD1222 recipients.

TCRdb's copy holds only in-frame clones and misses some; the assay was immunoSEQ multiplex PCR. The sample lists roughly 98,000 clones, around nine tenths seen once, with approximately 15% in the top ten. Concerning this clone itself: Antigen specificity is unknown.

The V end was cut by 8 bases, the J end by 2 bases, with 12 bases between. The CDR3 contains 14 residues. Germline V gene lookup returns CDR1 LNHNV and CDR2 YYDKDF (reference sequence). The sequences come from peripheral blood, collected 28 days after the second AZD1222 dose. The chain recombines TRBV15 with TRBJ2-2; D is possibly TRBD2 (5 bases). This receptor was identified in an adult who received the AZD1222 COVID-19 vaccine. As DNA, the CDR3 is TGTGCCACCTCCGGGGTTCCCAACACCGGGGAGCTGTTTTTT. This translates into CATSGVPNTGELFF.